The source of this TCR beta chain is a study of cytomegalovirus exposure and HLA in healthy donors. The study, taken as a whole, reports: At a 0.05 false discovery rate, a later analysis found 16,951 TCR beta sequences to be associated with HLA alleles.

On this clone itself: Its matching antigen is unknown.

In the PCR, 60 Vbeta and 13 Jbeta primers were used. The table came from immunoSEQ multiplex PCR; TCRdb's copy has only in-frame clones and leaves some out. This listing includes 95,000 to 110,000 clones. The CDR3 extends over 17 amino acids. In germline, CDR1 is SEHNR, CDR2 FQNEAQ (reference sequence). V dropped 5 bases and J dropped 0 bases, with 16 bases sitting between them. The chain joins TRBV7-9 to TRBJ1-4; possible D gene TRBD1, 5 bases. The clonotype originates from a man aged 35 to 55 in good health and CMV-seronegative. The sequenced material came from PBMCs. CDR3 loop: CASSPPEAGATNEKLFF. CDR3 DNA sequence: TGTGCCAGCAGCCCCCCGGAGGCGGGGGCAACTAATGAAAAACTGTTTTTT. The variable domain in full, completed from reference TRBV7-9 and TRBJ1-4, reads DTGVSQNPRHKITKRGQNVTFRCDPISEHNRLYWYRQTLGQGPEFLTYFQNEAQLEKSRLLSDRFSAERPKGSFSTLEIQRTEQGDSAMYLCASSPPEAGATNEKLFFGSGTQLSVL.